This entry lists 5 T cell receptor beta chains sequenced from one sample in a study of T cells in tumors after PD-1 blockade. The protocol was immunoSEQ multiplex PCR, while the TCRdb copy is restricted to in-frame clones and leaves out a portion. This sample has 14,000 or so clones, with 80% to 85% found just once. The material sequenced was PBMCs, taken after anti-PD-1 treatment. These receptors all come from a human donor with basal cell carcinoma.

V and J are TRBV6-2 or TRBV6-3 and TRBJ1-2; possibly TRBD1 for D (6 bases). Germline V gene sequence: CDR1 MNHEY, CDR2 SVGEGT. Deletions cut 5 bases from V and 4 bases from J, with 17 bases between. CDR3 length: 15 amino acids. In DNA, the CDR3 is TGTGCCAGCAGTAATCCCAGGGGATCTGTCTATGGCTACACCTTC. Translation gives CASSNPRGSVYGYTF.

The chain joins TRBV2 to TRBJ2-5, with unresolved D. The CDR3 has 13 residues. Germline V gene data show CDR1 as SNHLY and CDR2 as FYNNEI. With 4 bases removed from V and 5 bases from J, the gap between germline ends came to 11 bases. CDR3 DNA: TGTGCCAGCAGTGCTGGTTTTGAGGAGACCCAGTACTTC. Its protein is CASSAGFEETQYF.

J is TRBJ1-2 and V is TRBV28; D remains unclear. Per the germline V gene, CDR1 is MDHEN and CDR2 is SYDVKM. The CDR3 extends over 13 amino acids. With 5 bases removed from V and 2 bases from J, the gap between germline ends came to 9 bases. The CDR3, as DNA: TGTGCCAGCAGTCCCAACGAAAACTATGGCTACACCTTC. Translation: CASSPNENYGYTF.

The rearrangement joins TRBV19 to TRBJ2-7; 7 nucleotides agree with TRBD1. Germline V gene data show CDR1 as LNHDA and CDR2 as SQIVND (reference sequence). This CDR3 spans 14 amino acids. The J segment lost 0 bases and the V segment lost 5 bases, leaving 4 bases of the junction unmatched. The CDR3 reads CASSPRQGSYEQYF. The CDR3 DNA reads TGTGCCAGTAGTCCAAGACAGGGCTCCTACGAGCAGTACTTC.

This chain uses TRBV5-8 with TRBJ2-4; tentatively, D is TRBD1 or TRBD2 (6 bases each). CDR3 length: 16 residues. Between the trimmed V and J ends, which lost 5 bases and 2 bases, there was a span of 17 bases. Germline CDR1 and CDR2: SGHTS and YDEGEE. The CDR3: CASRSTLGGSKNIQYF. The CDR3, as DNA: TGTGCCAGCAGATCGACCCTGGGGGGCTCCAAAAACATTCAGTACTTC.